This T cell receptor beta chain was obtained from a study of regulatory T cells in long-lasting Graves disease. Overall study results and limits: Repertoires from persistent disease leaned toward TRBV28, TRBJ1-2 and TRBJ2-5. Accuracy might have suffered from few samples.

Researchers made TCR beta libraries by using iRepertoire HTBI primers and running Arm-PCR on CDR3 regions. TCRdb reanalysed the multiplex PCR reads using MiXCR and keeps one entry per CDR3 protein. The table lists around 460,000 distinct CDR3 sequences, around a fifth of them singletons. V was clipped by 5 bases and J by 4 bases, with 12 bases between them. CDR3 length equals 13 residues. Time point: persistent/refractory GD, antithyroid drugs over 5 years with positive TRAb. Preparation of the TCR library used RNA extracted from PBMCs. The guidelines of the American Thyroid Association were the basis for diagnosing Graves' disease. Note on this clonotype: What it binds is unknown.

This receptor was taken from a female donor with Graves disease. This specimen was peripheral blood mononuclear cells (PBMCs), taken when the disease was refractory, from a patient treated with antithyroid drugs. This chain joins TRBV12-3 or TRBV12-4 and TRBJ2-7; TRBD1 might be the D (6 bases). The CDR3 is CASSTGTQYEQYF. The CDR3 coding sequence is TGTGCCAGCAGTACCGGGACACAATACGAGCAGTACTTC.